The 4 T cell receptor beta chains below all came from one sample that was sequenced in a study of post-analysis software for immune sequencing data. No antigen is known for these receptors. Notes on the study in general: Five or six TRBV segments were significantly more frequent in patients than in controls. TRBV5-6, TRBV5-1 and TRBV20-1 were among these segments.

Incorporated into the TCR beta cDNA libraries were unique molecular identifiers, which served to reduce PCR and sequencing biases. TCRdb used MiXCR to reprocess the PCR reads, holding one entry per CDR3 protein. This repertoire shows about 460,000 distinct CDR3 sequences, around 40% found once; its top ten account for about 12%. The sequenced material came from blood. Source of these receptors: a girl aged 10-17 years with multiple sclerosis.

The chain is built from TRBV10-3 and TRBJ2-2; 11 nucleotides match TRBD1. CDR3 length: 15 residues. Germline lookup yields CDR1 ENHRY and CDR2 SYGVKD. V shed 6 bases, J shed 4 bases, and the junction held 4 bases outside the gene matches. The DNA for the CDR3 is TGTGCCATCAGCCCCGGGACAGGGGGCACCGGGGAGCTGTTTTTT. Its translation is CAISPGTGGTGELFF.

The chain uses TRBV7-2 and TRBJ2-1; TRBD2 is a possible D gene (5 bases). This CDR3 is built from 16 residues. CDR1 and CDR2 (germline): SGHTA, FQGNSA. Trimming pared 5 bases from V and 3 bases from J, leaving 17 bases between. The CDR3 sequence is CASSGKGSRLYNEQFF. CDR3 DNA sequence: TGTGCCAGCAGCGGGAAAGGGAGCCGACTCTACAATGAGCAGTTCTTC.

The rearrangement joins TRBV28 to TRBJ1-2; the D is unclear. CDR3 length equals 14 residues. V was shortened by 7 bases and J by 7 bases, with 19 bases between the two germline ends. Germline assignment: CDR1 MDHEN and CDR2 SYDVKM. The CDR3 bases are TGTGCCAGCATCCTGACCCAGTCCGGAGTTGGCTACACCTTC. Encoded protein: CASILTQSGVGYTF.

This clonotype was seen a handful of times. This chain connects TRBV12-3 or TRBV12-4 to TRBJ2-4; the match to TRBD2 covers 10 bases. TRBJ2-7 explains the end of the DNA better; the J call may be wrong. This CDR3 contains 16 residues. As DNA, the CDR3 is TGTGCCAGCAGTGATACAGCCGGGACTAGCGTCTACGAGCAGTACTTC. It specifies CASSDTAGTSVYEQYF.